The 22 T cell receptor beta chains listed next were all sequenced from one sample in a study of blood T cells in healthy people across ages. It was with a sample-barcoded 5' primer and a J-beta primer mix that a second PCR of roughly 6 to 12 cycles was run. From the 5' RACE reads, TCRdb called clonotypes with MiXCR, one entry per CDR3 protein. The data hold roughly 800,000 distinct CDR3 sequences, with 20% to 25% observed a single time. The same sample was also studied in work on T cells of mothers and their children.

What was sequenced was blood. The receptors stem from a boy between 10 and 17 years old in good health.

This chain links TRBV20-1 with TRBJ2-1, with 13 bases that match TRBD2. The length of the CDR3 is 19 residues. J gave up 2 bases and V 0 bases, and 10 bases lay outside the gene matches. CDR1 and CDR2 from the germline V gene are DFQATT and SNEGSKA (reference sequence). The CDR3 DNA is TGCAGTGCTAGAGACCGGTCCGAGGGGACTAGCGGGACCTACAATGAGCAGTTCTTC. It encodes CSARDRSEGTSGTYNEQFF.

This clonotype was recorded at least ten times. The chain carries TRBV7-2 and TRBJ2-7; unclear D gene. The CDR3 is made up of 15 amino acids. Deletions cut 0 bases from V and 2 bases from J, with 11 bases between. The germline V gene has CDR1 SGHTA and CDR2 FQGNSA. The CDR3 here is CASSLAVDDPYEQYF. In DNA, the CDR3 is TGTGCCAGCAGCTTAGCGGTGGACGACCCCTACGAGCAGTACTTC.

CDR3 sequence: CATSARRDFTDTQYF. The CDR3 bases are TGTGCCACCAGTGCCAGGAGGGACTTCACAGATACGCAGTATTTT. The genes are TRBV24-1 and TRBJ2-3; perhaps TRBD2 as D (6 bases). CDR3 length: 15 amino acids. Deletions cut 5 bases from V and 2 bases from J, with 13 bases between. Germline V gene sequence: CDR1 KGHDR, CDR2 SFDVKD.

The chain has TRBV6-5 and TRBJ1-1, with TRBD1 identical over 7 bases. The germline V gene has CDR1 MNHEY and CDR2 SVGAGI. Germline trimming cut 7 bases from V and 0 bases from J; bases unmatched to any gene: 8. The CDR3 sequence is 15 residues long. CDR3 protein: CASTSGQTMNTEAFF. In DNA form, the CDR3 reads TGTGCCAGCACCTCGGGACAGACCATGAACACTGAAGCTTTCTTT.

The chain carries TRBV4-3 and TRBJ2-5; 12 nucleotides match TRBD2. Losses at the gene ends were 0 bases for V and 4 bases for J; bases not matched to a gene: 18. The CDR3 sequence is 21 residues long. The germline CDR1 and CDR2 sequences are LGHNA and YSLEER. The chain's CDR3 is CASSQEWIGASGRALTETQYF. CDR3 sequence (DNA): TGCGCCAGCAGCCAAGAGTGGATCGGGGCTAGCGGGAGGGCCCTCACAGAGACCCAGTACTTC.

This clonotype was detected a few times. The CDR3 nucleotides are TGCAGCGTTTGGACAGGCACGTACCAAGAGACCCAGTACTTC. Translating it yields CSVWTGTYQETQYF. The chain joins TRBV29-1 to TRBJ2-5; 7 bases map to TRBD1. Germline V lookup: CDR1 SQVTM, CDR2 ANQGSEA. V dropped 5 bases and J dropped 0; count of bases not matched to a gene: 6. The CDR3 loop spans 14 amino acids.

The chain recombines TRBV7-6 with TRBJ1-5, with D maybe TRBD1 (5 bases). Germline V CDR1 and CDR2: SGHVS, FNYEAQ. V was cut by 5 bases and J by 1 base, with 9 bases left in between. This CDR3 contains 14 residues. CDR3 region: CASSAGGSNQPQHF. The CDR3 nucleotides read TGTGCCAGCAGCGCCGGGGGGAGCAATCAGCCCCAGCATTTT.

This clonotype was counted many times. The chain couples TRBV25-1 to TRBJ1-4, with D unresolved. The V and J ends lost 3 bases and 7 bases respectively, with 12 bases between them. The CDR3 is 14 residues long. Germline V gene lookup returns CDR1 MGHDK and CDR2 SYGVNS. The CDR3 loop reads CASSDPAVVEKLFF. The DNA of the CDR3 is TGTGCCAGCAGTGACCCGGCCGTCGTTGAAAAACTGTTTTTT.

This clonotype occurred a few times. At one of its ends the junction is not consistent with the germline gene, which may arise from a read error. The CDR3 DNA reads as TGTGCCAGCAGACAGGGGGGGCGTGTAGATACGCAGTACTTT. Translating it yields CASRQGGRVDTQYF. The J gene is TRBJ2-3, the V gene TRBV7-3, with D tentatively TRBD1 (8 bases). The CDR3 has 14 amino acids. Germline loops: CDR1 SGHTA, CDR2 FQGTGA.

The chain carries TRBV7-2 and TRBJ2-3; D tentatively reads TRBD1 or TRBD2 (5 bases each). This CDR3 comprises 14 residues. The V end was cut by 5 bases, the J end by 6 bases, with 15 bases between. Germline values: CDR1 SGHTA, CDR2 FQGNSA. In nucleotides, the CDR3 is TGTGCCAGCAGCCCCCGTAGAGGGGCCGATACGCAGTATTTT. It is translated as CASSPRRGADTQYF.

This clonotype was counted between two and nine times. The V gene is TRBV20-1, the J gene TRBJ2-5, with D tentatively TRBD1 or TRBD2 (5 bases each). Germline assignment: CDR1 DFQATT and CDR2 SNEGSKA (reference sequence). The CDR3 extends over 15 amino acids. With 4 bases removed from V and 1 base from J, the gap between germline ends came to 16 bases. CDR3 loop: CSATRRGAIQETQYF. In nucleotides, the CDR3 is TGCAGTGCTACGCGACGGGGCGCGATCCAAGAGACCCAGTACTTC.

This clonotype appeared a few times. The J gene is TRBJ1-1, the V gene TRBV4-3; D not certain. This CDR3 has 15 residues. Looked up from germline, CDR1 is LGHNA and CDR2 is YSLEER. Trimming removed 0 bases from V and 3 bases from J, with 11 bases in between. The CDR3 DNA reads as TGCGCCAGCAGCCAAGATGGCGCCACTTACACTGAAGCTTTCTTT. Protein product: CASSQDGATYTEAFF.

The V gene is TRBV7-9, the J gene TRBJ2-5; TRBD1 aligns across 7 bases. Looked up from germline, CDR1 is SEHNR and CDR2 is FQNEAQ (reference sequence). The CDR3 runs to 16 residues. Losses at the gene ends were 5 bases for V and 4 bases for J; bases not matched to a gene: 13. The CDR3 is CASSRITGEWRETQYF. CDR3 sequence (DNA): TGTGCCAGCAGCCGCATTACAGGGGAGTGGAGAGAGACCCAGTACTTC.

The CDR3 loop reads CATQRDKNIQYF. CDR3 DNA: TGTGCCACCCAGAGGGACAAAAACATTCAGTACTTC. J is TRBJ2-4 and V is TRBV6-5; tentatively, D is TRBD2 (5 bases). V dropped 10 bases and J dropped 3 bases, with 10 bases sitting between them. The length of the CDR3 is 12 residues. CDR1 is MNHEY, CDR2 SVGAGI, per germline.

J is TRBJ1-1 and V is TRBV6-1; 8 positions match TRBD1. CDR1 is MNHNS and CDR2 is SASEGT in the germline V gene. The CDR3 consists of 15 residues. V lost 6 bases to trimming and J lost 0 bases; unmatched junction nucleotides: 6. The CDR3 loop reads CASRLQQGVNTEAFF. The CDR3 nucleotides read TGTGCCAGCAGACTACAACAGGGGGTGAACACTGAAGCTTTCTTT.

This chain connects TRBV20-1 to TRBJ1-2, with D maybe TRBD1 (5 bases). Germline V CDR1 and CDR2: DFQATT, SNEGSKA (reference sequence). The CDR3 is 14 residues long. Trimming cost V 0 bases and J 0 bases, with 8 bases left between them. The CDR3 region has the DNA TGCAGTGCTAGAGATGGGGGGGCTAACTATGGCTACACCTTC. Translating it yields CSARDGGANYGYTF.

This clonotype was found a few times. This CDR3 is CASRGRLAGDYEQYF. The CDR3 nucleotides read TGTGCCAGCAGGGGTAGACTAGCGGGAGACTACGAGCAGTACTTC. The chain employs TRBV28 and TRBJ2-1; TRBD2 matches at 12 bases. The end of the DNA is better explained by TRBJ2-7, so the J call may be wrong. This CDR3 region has 15 residues. Germline values: CDR1 MDHEN, CDR2 SYDVKM.

The chain recombines TRBV29-1 with TRBJ1-4; 7 positions match TRBD1. After removal of 7 bases from V and 6 bases from J, the junction contained 5 bases not matched to a gene. CDR1 is SQVTM and CDR2 is ANQGSEA in the germline V gene. There are 12 residues in the CDR3. CDR3 coding DNA: TGCAGCGCGGGGCAGGGGGATGAAAAACTGTTTTTT. Its translation is CSAGQGDEKLFF.

Regarding this clonotype: This may arise from a read error, as a much more abundant clone is one base away. The chain employs TRBV5-6 and TRBJ1-2; D gene uncertain. The CDR3 is 15 residues long. CDR1 is SGHDT and CDR2 is YYEEEE in the germline V gene. Here the CDR3 reads CVSRTFGASNYGYTF. The CDR3 DNA is TGTGTCAGCAGAACGTTTGGAGCATCCAACTATGGCTACACCTTC.

Concerning this clonotype: The conserved phenylalanine or tryptophan is not found at the CDR3 terminus, so this likely reflects a read error. This chain uses TRBV28 with TRBJ1-2; the D is unclear. Trimming pared 3 bases from V and 0 bases from J, leaving 17 bases between. The germline gives CDR1 MDHEN, CDR2 SYDVKM. The CDR3 length is 17 residues. The CDR3 reads CASSFSRAPGTNYGYTL. The CDR3 region has the DNA TGTGCCAGCAGTTTTAGTAGGGCGCCGGGTACTAACTATGGCTACACCCTC.

Worth noting for this clonotype: Mismatch with germline at one junction end may stem from a read error. The chain has TRBV6-2 or TRBV6-3 and TRBJ2-1; tentative D call: TRBD2 (6 bases). The CDR3 sequence is 16 residues long. The germline CDR1 and CDR2 sequences are MNHEY and SVGEGT. Here the CDR3 DNA reads TGTGCCAGCAGCCTTTTCCCAGGACTATTATACAACGAGCAGTTCTTC. Protein product: CASSLFPGLLYNEQFF.

This chain joins TRBV28 and TRBJ2-5; TRBD2 might be the D (6 bases). Germline CDR1 is MDHEN and CDR2 is SYDVKM. The ends were cut back, 5 bases at V and 11 bases at J, with 9 bases in the middle. The CDR3 contains 10 residues. CDR3 DNA: TGTGCCAGCAGTAGGGAGGTGCAGTACTTC. Translated, it gives CASSREVQYF.